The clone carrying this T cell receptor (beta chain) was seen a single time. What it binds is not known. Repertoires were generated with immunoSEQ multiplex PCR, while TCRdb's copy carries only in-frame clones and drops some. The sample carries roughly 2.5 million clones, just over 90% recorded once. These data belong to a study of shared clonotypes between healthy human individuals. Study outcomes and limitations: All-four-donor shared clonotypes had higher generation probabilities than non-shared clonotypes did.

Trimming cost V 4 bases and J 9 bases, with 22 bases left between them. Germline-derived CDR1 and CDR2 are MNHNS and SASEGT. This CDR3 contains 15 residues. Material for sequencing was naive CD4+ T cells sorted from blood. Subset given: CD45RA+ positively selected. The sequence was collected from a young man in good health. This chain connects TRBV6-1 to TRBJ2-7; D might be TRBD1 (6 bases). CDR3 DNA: TGTGCCAGCAGTGGCCCTCCGGGACAAGCCTTGGGGCAGTACTTC. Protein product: CASSGPPGQALGQYF.